A selection of T cell receptor beta chains follows, all from one sample in a study of blood T cell repertoires in COVID-19. Libraries were prepared by immunoSEQ multiplex PCR; TCRdb keeps only in-frame clonotypes and omits some of them. The sample holds about 81,000 clones; roughly 75% are singletons and the top ten take 4% to 5%. The sequenced sample consisted of peripheral blood. These receptors originate from a woman between 45 and 65 years old with acute or convalescent COVID-19. The CDR3 runs from the conserved cysteine through the conserved F or W. Fields, in order: D gene, J gene, clone size, CDR3 length, V gene, CDR3 protein, CDR3 DNA. The D gene is left open where the match is weak. Clone size is stated in some rows and not others, as once, few, many or a class when expanded.

d_call: TRBD1
j_call: TRBJ2-5
clone_size: .
cdr3_length: 14
v_call: TRBV7-2
cdr3_aa: CASSQQGAQETQYF
cdr3_nt: TGTGCCAGCAGCCAGCAGGGGGCCCAAGAGACCCAGTACTTC

d_call: TRBD1
j_call: TRBJ2-3
clone_size: .
cdr3_length: 14
v_call: TRBV11-2
cdr3_aa: CASSEQGGPDTQYF
cdr3_nt: TGTGCCAGCAGCGAACAGGGGGGTCCAGATACGCAGTATTTT

d_call: TRBD1
j_call: TRBJ2-7
clone_size: .
cdr3_length: 15
v_call: TRBV5-4
cdr3_aa: CASSLAGTGGYEQYF
cdr3_nt: TGTGCCAGCAGCTTGGCTGGGACAGGGGGCTACGAGCAGTACTTC

d_call: .
j_call: TRBJ2-1
clone_size: .
cdr3_length: 15
v_call: TRBV6-5
cdr3_aa: CASSYGPASYNEQFF
cdr3_nt: TGTGCCAGCAGTTACGGGCCCGCCTCCTACAATGAGCAGTTCTTC

d_call: .
j_call: TRBJ1-6
clone_size: few
cdr3_length: 15
v_call: TRBV5-5
cdr3_aa: CASSLEGGYNSPLHF
cdr3_nt: TGTGCCAGCAGCTTGGAGGGGGGGTATAATTCACCCCTCCACTTT

d_call: .
j_call: TRBJ1-4
clone_size: .
cdr3_length: 16
v_call: TRBV5-1
cdr3_aa: CASSPGTNQLNEKLFF
cdr3_nt: TGCGCCAGCAGCCCCGGGACAAACCAACTCAATGAAAAACTGTTTTTT

d_call: .
j_call: TRBJ2-1
clone_size: .
cdr3_length: 15
v_call: TRBV23-1
cdr3_aa: CASRPGASSYNEQFF
cdr3_nt: TGCGCCAGCCGACCAGGGGCGTCCTCCTACAATGAGCAGTTCTTC

d_call: TRBD2
j_call: TRBJ2-3
clone_size: .
cdr3_length: 15
v_call: TRBV7-2
cdr3_aa: CASSLVLAATDTQYF
cdr3_nt: TGTGCCAGCAGCTTAGTACTAGCGGCCACAGATACGCAGTATTTT

d_call: .
j_call: TRBJ2-7
clone_size: .
cdr3_length: 13
v_call: TRBV7-9
cdr3_aa: CASSSYGSSEQYF
cdr3_nt: TGTGCCAGCAGCTCCTACGGGAGTAGCGAGCAGTACTTC

d_call: TRBD2
j_call: TRBJ2-3
clone_size: few
cdr3_length: 14
v_call: TRBV2
cdr3_aa: CASSAGTSGVAQYF
cdr3_nt: TGTGCCAGCAGCGCCGGGACTAGCGGGGTGGCGCAGTATTTT

d_call: TRBD1
j_call: TRBJ2-7
clone_size: .
cdr3_length: 13
v_call: TRBV19
cdr3_aa: CASAPGQGGRQYF
cdr3_nt: TGTGCCAGTGCCCCGGGACAGGGCGGGCGGCAGTACTTC

d_call: TRBD1
j_call: TRBJ2-1
clone_size: .
cdr3_length: 15
v_call: TRBV18
cdr3_aa: CASSPRTGLNNEQFF
cdr3_nt: TGTGCCAGCTCACCTCGGACAGGGCTTAACAATGAGCAGTTCTTC

d_call: .
j_call: TRBJ2-2
clone_size: .
cdr3_length: 16
v_call: TRBV18
cdr3_aa: CASSPHAALDTGELFF
cdr3_nt: TGTGCCAGCTCACCCCACGCCGCCCTAGACACCGGGGAGCTGTTTTTT

d_call: .
j_call: TRBJ2-2
clone_size: .
cdr3_length: 13
v_call: TRBV18
cdr3_aa: CASSPYAGRELFF
cdr3_nt: TGTGCCAGCTCACCGTACGCAGGGCGGGAGCTGTTTTTT

d_call: TRBD1
j_call: TRBJ1-5
clone_size: .
cdr3_length: 16
v_call: TRBV19
cdr3_aa: CASTETGGGFRQPQHF
cdr3_nt: TGTGCCAGTACCGAGACAGGGGGCGGGTTTCGTCAGCCCCAGCATTTT

d_call: TRBD1
j_call: TRBJ1-2
clone_size: .
cdr3_length: 11
v_call: TRBV12-3/TRBV12-4
cdr3_aa: CASSSGGGYTF
cdr3_nt: TGTGCCAGCAGTTCAGGGGGGGGCTACACCTTC

d_call: .
j_call: TRBJ2-5
clone_size: .
cdr3_length: 16
v_call: TRBV4-2
cdr3_aa: CASSQERTQNQETQYF
cdr3_nt: TGTGCCAGCAGCCAAGAAAGGACACAGAACCAAGAGACCCAGTACTTC

d_call: .
j_call: TRBJ1-2
clone_size: .
cdr3_length: 11
v_call: TRBV20-1
cdr3_aa: CSAPTLGGYTF
cdr3_nt: TGCAGTGCCCCGACCCTAGGTGGCTACACCTTC

d_call: TRBD1
j_call: TRBJ1-1
clone_size: .
cdr3_length: 14
v_call: TRBV6-5
cdr3_aa: CASSHLQGGTEAFF
cdr3_nt: TGTGCCAGCAGCCACTTACAGGGGGGAACTGAAGCTTTCTTT

d_call: .
j_call: TRBJ2-1
clone_size: .
cdr3_length: 15
v_call: TRBV18
cdr3_aa: CASSPNTGTYNEQFF
cdr3_nt: TGTGCCAGCTCACCGAACACGGGGACCTACAATGAGCAGTTCTTC

d_call: .
j_call: TRBJ1-2
clone_size: .
cdr3_length: 14
v_call: TRBV11-2
cdr3_aa: CASSPADTLYGYTF
cdr3_nt: TGTGCCAGCAGCCCCGCGGACACCCTCTATGGCTACACCTTC

d_call: .
j_call: TRBJ2-7
clone_size: .
cdr3_length: 15
v_call: TRBV27
cdr3_aa: CASRPWWGDRYEQYF
cdr3_nt: TGTGCCAGCCGCCCGTGGTGGGGGGATAGGTACGAGCAGTACTTC

d_call: TRBD1
j_call: TRBJ2-1
clone_size: .
cdr3_length: 13
v_call: TRBV6-5
cdr3_aa: CASSSFSGGPVIF
cdr3_nt: TGTGCCAGCAGTTCCTTCTCAGGGGGCCCCGTGATCTTC

d_call: .
j_call: TRBJ1-4
clone_size: .
cdr3_length: 14
v_call: TRBV6-5
cdr3_aa: CASSRGGTNEKLFF
cdr3_nt: TGTGCCAGCTCCCGAGGAGGAACTAATGAAAAACTGTTTTTT

d_call: .
j_call: TRBJ1-1
clone_size: .
cdr3_length: 10
v_call: TRBV20-1
cdr3_aa: CSAISTEAFF
cdr3_nt: TGCAGTGCTATCTCTACTGAAGCTTTCTTT

d_call: TRBD2
j_call: TRBJ2-1
clone_size: .
cdr3_length: 17
v_call: TRBV3-1/TRBV3-2
cdr3_aa: CASSPRTSGFVYNEQFF
cdr3_nt: TGTGCCAGCAGCCCTAGGACTAGCGGGTTCGTTTACAATGAGCAGTTCTTC

d_call: TRBD1
j_call: TRBJ2-1
clone_size: .
cdr3_length: 14
v_call: TRBV29-1
cdr3_aa: CSAGGTGRRNEQFF
cdr3_nt: TGCAGCGCCGGGGGGACAGGGCGCCGCAATGAGCAGTTCTTC

d_call: TRBD1
j_call: TRBJ1-1
clone_size: .
cdr3_length: 13
v_call: TRBV19
cdr3_aa: CASTDRGGTEAFF
cdr3_nt: TGTGCCAGTACAGACAGGGGAGGGACTGAAGCTTTCTTT

d_call: TRBD1
j_call: TRBJ1-3
clone_size: .
cdr3_length: 15
v_call: TRBV27
cdr3_aa: CASRSGGHSGNTIYF
cdr3_nt: TGTGCCAGCAGGTCAGGGGGCCACTCTGGAAACACCATATATTTT

d_call: .
j_call: TRBJ1-3
clone_size: .
cdr3_length: 13
v_call: TRBV7-3
cdr3_aa: CASSSDTGNTIYF
cdr3_nt: TGTGCCAGCAGCTCCGACACTGGAAACACCATATATTTT

d_call: TRBD2
j_call: TRBJ2-1
clone_size: .
cdr3_length: 15
v_call: TRBV5-1
cdr3_aa: CASSIRTGGSYEQFF
cdr3_nt: TGCGCCAGCAGCATCCGAACGGGGGGGTCGTATGAGCAGTTCTTC

d_call: TRBD1
j_call: TRBJ1-2
clone_size: .
cdr3_length: 15
v_call: TRBV6-5
cdr3_aa: CASSRDRRSNYGYTF
cdr3_nt: TGTGCCAGCAGCCGGGACAGGAGAAGTAACTATGGCTACACCTTC

d_call: TRBD1
j_call: TRBJ1-1
clone_size: .
cdr3_length: 15
v_call: TRBV28
cdr3_aa: CASSFRGQERTEAFF
cdr3_nt: TGTGCCAGCAGTTTCAGGGGACAGGAGAGGACTGAAGCTTTCTTT

d_call: TRBD1
j_call: TRBJ1-6
clone_size: few
cdr3_length: 15
v_call: TRBV7-9
cdr3_aa: CASSSQGGNNSPLHF
cdr3_nt: TGTGCCAGCAGCTCCCAAGGGGGCAATAATTCACCCCTCCACTTT

d_call: TRBD1
j_call: TRBJ2-2
clone_size: .
cdr3_length: 16
v_call: TRBV5-6
cdr3_aa: CASSSQDRGYTGELFF
cdr3_nt: TGTGCCAGCAGCTCCCAGGACAGGGGCTACACCGGGGAGCTGTTTTTT

d_call: .
j_call: TRBJ2-6
clone_size: .
cdr3_length: 13
v_call: TRBV28
cdr3_aa: CASSNGGANVLTF
cdr3_nt: TGTGCCAGCAGCAACGGTGGGGCCAACGTCCTGACTTTC

d_call: .
j_call: TRBJ2-2
clone_size: .
cdr3_length: 13
v_call: TRBV28
cdr3_aa: CASTDGTAGELFF
cdr3_nt: TGTGCCAGCACCGACGGGACTGCCGGGGAGCTGTTTTTT

d_call: .
j_call: TRBJ1-4
clone_size: .
cdr3_length: 14
v_call: TRBV7-9
cdr3_aa: CASDDLSQGEKLFF
cdr3_nt: TGTGCCAGCGATGATCTATCCCAGGGGGAAAAACTGTTTTTT

d_call: TRBD1
j_call: TRBJ1-3
clone_size: .
cdr3_length: 18
v_call: TRBV5-1
cdr3_aa: CASSLVTGSGPSGNTIYF
cdr3_nt: TGCGCCAGCAGCTTGGTGACAGGGTCAGGCCCTTCTGGAAACACCATATATTTT